The clone carrying this TCR beta chain was picked up many times. Its antigen is not identified. This sample is part of a study of CD8 T cells in ankylosing spondylitis. Quantitative molecular-barcoded 5'-RACE generated the TCR beta libraries. A single record per CDR3 protein comes from TCRdb applying MiXCR to the 5' RACE reads. The table lists 35,000 to 50,000 distinct CDR3 sequences, 9% to 12% of them singletons, with approximately 16% in the top ten. Study-level points and caveats: Reports of some motif variants in reactive arthritis synovial fluid and blood predate this one. About 8 highly homologous variants made up a TCR beta motif that seemed to typify ankylosing spondylitis blood. Matched ankylosing spondylitis synovial fluid reportedly contained a significantly enriched population of disease-linked clones.

Trimming pared 5 bases from V and 4 bases from J, leaving 6 bases between. The V gene's germline CDR1 is SNHLY and CDR2 FYNNEI. The CDR3 spans 11 residues. The sample comprised blood, either unsorted or a sorted T cell fraction (not recorded which). This clonotype was sampled from a male donor with ankylosing spondylitis or in good health (not recorded which). The J gene is TRBJ2-7, the V gene TRBV2; D remains unclear. CDR3 residues: CASSRQYEQYF. For the CDR3, the DNA is TGTGCCAGCAGTCGCCAGTACGAGCAGTACTTC.